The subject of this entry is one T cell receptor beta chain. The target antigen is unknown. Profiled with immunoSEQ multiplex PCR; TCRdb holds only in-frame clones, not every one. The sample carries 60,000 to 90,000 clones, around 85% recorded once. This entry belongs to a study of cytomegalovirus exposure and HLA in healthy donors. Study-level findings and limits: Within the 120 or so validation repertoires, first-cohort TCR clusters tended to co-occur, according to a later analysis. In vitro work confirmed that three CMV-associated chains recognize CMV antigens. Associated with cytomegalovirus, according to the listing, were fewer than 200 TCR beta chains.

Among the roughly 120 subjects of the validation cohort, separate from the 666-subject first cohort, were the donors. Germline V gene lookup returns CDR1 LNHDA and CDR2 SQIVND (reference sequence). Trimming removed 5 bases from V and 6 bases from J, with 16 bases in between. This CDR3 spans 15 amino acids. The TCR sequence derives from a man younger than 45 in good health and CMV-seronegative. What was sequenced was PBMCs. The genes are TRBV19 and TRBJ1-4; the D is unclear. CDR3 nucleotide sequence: TGTGCCAGTAGTCTTTCGAGGCAGCCTTATGAAAAACTGTTTTTT. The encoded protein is CASSLSRQPYEKLFF.